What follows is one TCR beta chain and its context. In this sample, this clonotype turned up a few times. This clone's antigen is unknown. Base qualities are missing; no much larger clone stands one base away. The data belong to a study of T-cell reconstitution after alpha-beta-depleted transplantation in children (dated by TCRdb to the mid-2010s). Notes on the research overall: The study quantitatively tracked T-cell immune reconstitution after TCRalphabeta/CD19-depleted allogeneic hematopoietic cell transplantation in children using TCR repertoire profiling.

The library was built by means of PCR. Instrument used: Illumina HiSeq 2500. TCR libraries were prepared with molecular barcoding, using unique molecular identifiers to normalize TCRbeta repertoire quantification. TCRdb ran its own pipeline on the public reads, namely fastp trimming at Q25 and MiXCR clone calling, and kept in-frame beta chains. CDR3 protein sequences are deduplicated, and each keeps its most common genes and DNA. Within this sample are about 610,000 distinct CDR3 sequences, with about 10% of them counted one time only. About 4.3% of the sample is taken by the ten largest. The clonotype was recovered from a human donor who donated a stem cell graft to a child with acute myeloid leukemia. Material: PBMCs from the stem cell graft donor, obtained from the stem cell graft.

The CDR3 corresponds to CASSSRLAGGSYEQYF. The DNA sequence follows: TGTGCCAGCAGCAGTAGACTAGCGGGAGGCTCCTACGAGCAGTACTTC. The sequence is built from TRBV7-8 and TRBJ2-7; the central 13 bases match TRBD2. Unmatched junction bases come to 4, with V trimmed by 5 bases and J by 0 bases. The CDR3 contains 16 residues, cysteine and phenylalanine counted. Only the CDR3 part of the read is kept: 48 bases, read in frame from the first base. CDR1 and CDR2 (SGHVS, FQNEAQ) derive from the germline V gene.